This T cell receptor beta chain originates from a study of identical twins. Study observations and caveats: Part of the zero-insertion signal could reflect confounding by invariant MAIT and iNKT cells. Out-of-frame TCR alpha sharing observed in monozygotic twins exceeded model estimates.

Remarks on this clonotype: The antigen is unknown.

Each cDNA held unique molecular identifiers, and template switching gave it a universal primer site. Each CDR3 protein gets one entry after TCRdb re-called the 5' RACE reads with MiXCR. The sample includes around 510,000 distinct CDR3 sequences, over 11% of them seen just once. Every one of the donors was a healthy Caucasian. The sample was also linked to a second study, of yellow fever vaccine responses in identical twins.

The origin of this receptor is a young woman in good health. Source material: CD4+ T cells sorted from blood.

The CDR3 spells CASSFGGTEQYF. The CDR3 DNA sequence: TGTGCCAGCAGCTTTGGGGGAACCGAGCAGTACTTC. V and J are TRBV5-6 and TRBJ2-7; D possibly matches TRBD1 or TRBD2 (5 bases each). There are 12 residues in the CDR3. V dropped 2 bases and J dropped 6 bases, with 9 bases sitting between them. CDR1 and CDR2 (germline): SGHDT, YYEEEE.